This TCR beta chain was recovered during a study of blood T cells in healthy people across ages. The CDR3 consists of 14 residues. CDR1 and CDR2 from the germline V gene are LNHNV and YYDKDF (reference sequence). V was trimmed by 0 bases and J by 8 bases, leaving 13 bases between them. Then a second PCR, running roughly 7 to 12 cycles, was carried out with a sample-barcoded 5' primer and a J-beta primer mix. Each cDNA molecule, via a template-switch adaptor with 12 random nucleotides, was tagged. TCRdb redid the calling of the 5' RACE reads with MiXCR, one entry per CDR3 protein. The sample consists of some 1,800,000 distinct CDR3 sequences, 30% to 40% of them appearing once.

This TCR derives from a human donor in good health. The rearrangement joins TRBV15 to TRBJ1-2; possible D gene TRBD1, 5 bases. Sequenced: blood. In nucleotides, the CDR3 is TGTGCCACCAGCAGAGATCTCGGGGGTTGGGGCTACACCTTC. This encodes CATSRDLGGWGYTF.